The T cell receptor beta chain described here comes from a study of blood T cells in healthy people across ages (dated by TCRdb to 2015 to 2017). Background on the whole study: In model experiments, template switching captured about one uniquely barcoded TCR beta cDNA molecule for every two T cells. To track age-related changes in TCR beta repertoire diversity, the study relied on deep sequencing normalized with unique cDNA molecular identifiers. Four age groups were formed from the donors: young (average 16 years), middle-aged (just under 40), aged (over 55) and long-lived (about 80). Using the same blood draw, the study looked at two additional independent replicas of 1 million unique cDNA reads for two donors, one aged 18 to 30 and the other aged 80 or older. To avoid experimental bias, donors of different ages were spread randomly across the sequencing lanes.

Systemically healthy Caucasian individuals from Russia, around 38 in total and aged roughly 6 to 95 years, were included as donors. About 9.6 milliliters of peripheral blood were collected from each donor into EDTA-treated Vacutainer tubes. PBMCs were isolated by Ficoll-Paque density-gradient centrifugation, with at least 6 million obtained per sample. Trizol reagent was used to extract total RNA from the PBMCs, yielding at least 5 micrograms per sample. For every donor, flow cytometry on a PBMC aliquot measured the percentage of naive CD45RAhigh/CD27high T cells. There are a few counts of this clonotype. There is no known antigen for this receptor. No much larger clone is present one base from it, and per-base qualities are unavailable. Preparation of the library involved 5' RACE. These reads were obtained on an Illumina HiSeq 2500. A second PCR of roughly 6 to 11 cycles was performed with a sample-barcoded 5' primer and a J-beta primer mix. A template-switch 5' adaptor carrying 12 random nucleotides introduced a unique molecular identifier onto each TCR beta cDNA molecule. At least 3 million CDR3-containing paired-end reads were obtained from each sample. First-strand cDNA synthesis was performed from all RNA using the Mint cDNA synthesis kit, with priming by a TRBC-specific oligonucleotide. Following uracil-DNA glycosylase treatment, a first 18-cycle PCR with universal primers M1SS and BC2_uni_R was performed on all cDNA. As for the authors' bioinformatics: Each sample was normalized by randomly selecting 1 million high-quality reads, each carrying a distinct molecular identifier. Instead of being binned into consensus sequences, reads with shared molecular identifiers were discarded. CDR3 identification, clonotype clustering and error correction used MiTCR with a Q25 quality threshold and the strictest error-elimination algorithm. Lower-bound total TCR beta diversity was estimated with a nonparametric unseen species model using Euler transformation. TCRdb reprocessed the public reads (quality trimming at Q25 with fastp, clone calling with MiXCR) and kept in-frame beta chains. For every CDR3 protein sequence, its rows merge into one entry that carries the most common genes and DNA. The V and J calls reflect TCRdb's pipeline rather than the authors' work. The sample includes roughly 1,800,000 distinct CDR3 sequences, with less than 50% observed a single time. The ten biggest clones cover roughly 2% of the sample.

The germline V and J ends show losses of 1 base and 2 bases respectively, and no gene match explains 7 bases of the junction. The CDR1 and CDR2 encoded by the germline V gene are KGHSH and LQKENI. The CDR3 holds 16 amino acids from the cysteine to the phenylalanine. The only DNA kept is the CDR3, 48 bases in frame from the first base. Here is what the overall study found, with its caveats: As age increased, observed TCR beta diversity per million T cells dropped in a roughly linear way, and a significant reduction was already evident by age about 40. The percentage of naive T cells measured by flow cytometry correlated strongly with observed TCR beta diversity. Because donor CMV infection status was unknown, age-related changes in expanded clonotypes were potentially confounded. Estimates of total diversity from one million sequenced T cells were regarded as lower bounds and underestimates. Since profiling was done on bulk unsorted PBMCs, naive and antigen-experienced compartments could not be conclusively compared. The long-lived group showed more naive CD4+ T cells, fewer expanded clones and increased TCR diversity than the aged group, suggesting age selection.

The sequenced material came from blood. The sequence was collected from a woman aged 40 to 50 in good health. The chain was built from TRBV18 and TRBJ2-5, with 7 middle bases fitting TRBD2. The CDR3 in this case is CASSPLSGTTQETQYF. The nucleotides read TGTGCCAGCTCACCACTGTCCGGGACTACACAAGAGACCCAGTACTTC.